The 22 T cell receptor beta chains below come from one sample, sequenced in a study of Graves' ophthalmopathy and Graves' hyperthyroidism. Beta-chain TCR CDR3 regions were amplified from RNA transcripts. The first round was an RT-PCR with HTBI primers, and the second round was a multiplex PCR. TCRdb recomputed calls from the multiplex PCR reads with MiXCR, one row per CDR3 protein. The sample lists about 410,000 distinct CDR3 sequences; 15% to 20% were seen once. Sequencing was done on a sample of peripheral blood. The receptors stem from a woman aged 18-29 years with Graves' ophthalmopathy.

In this sample, this clonotype turned up many times. The rearrangement uses TRBV6-2 or TRBV6-3 and TRBJ2-3; the match to TRBD2 covers 8 bases. Germline V CDR1 and CDR2: MNHEY, SVGEGT. The CDR3 extends over 15 amino acids. Trimming at V came to 0 bases and at J to 6 bases, leaving 5 bases not matched to a gene. Here the CDR3 reads CASSYSTSASDTQYF. In DNA, the CDR3 is TGTGCCAGCAGTTACTCGACTAGCGCGTCGGATACGCAGTATTTT.

This clonotype was seen many times. The chain uses TRBV7-2 and TRBJ2-7, with a weak D call TRBD1 (7 bases). CDR3 length equals 14 residues. Germline assignment: CDR1 SGHTA and CDR2 FQGNSA. The V and J ends lost 0 bases and 6 bases respectively, with 12 bases between them. The CDR3: CASSLATGRGEQYF. The CDR3 DNA follows: TGTGCCAGCAGCTTAGCGACAGGGCGGGGCGAGCAGTACTTC.

This clonotype was observed at least ten times. The chain is built from TRBV12-3 or TRBV12-4 and TRBJ1-2; TRBD1 agrees at 9 bases. V lost 6 bases to trimming and J lost 4 bases; unmatched junction nucleotides: 9. There are 15 residues in the CDR3. CDR3 DNA sequence: TGTGCCAGCAGCCCTCAGACAGGGGGTATCTATGGCTACACCTTC. Translating it yields CASSPQTGGIYGYTF.

This clonotype was observed at least ten times. V is TRBV5-5 and J is TRBJ1-2, with D possibly matching TRBD1 (6 bases). This CDR3 has 16 amino acids. Germline-derived CDR1 and CDR2 are SGHKS and YYEKEE (reference sequence). Trimming left V 0 bases short and J 0 bases short, with 12 bases between. The CDR3 DNA reads as TGTGCCAGCAGCTTGGTTCCGGGGGCGTCTAACTATGGCTACACCTTC. This codes for CASSLVPGASNYGYTF.

This clonotype was seen repeatedly, ten times or more. The J gene is TRBJ1-6, the V gene TRBV6-5; D ambiguous. Trimming shortened V by 0 bases and J by 4 bases, and 10 bases separated the two germline ends. The CDR3 sequence is 16 residues long. CDR1 is MNHEY and CDR2 is SVGAGI in the germline V gene. In DNA form, the CDR3 reads TGTGCCAGCAGTTACTCGACCGCTCGATATAATTCACCCCTCCACTTT. Its protein product is CASSYSTARYNSPLHF.

This clonotype was seen ten or more times. This chain uses TRBV11-1 with TRBJ1-1; no firm D call. The CDR3 contains 19 residues. CDR1 SGHAT and CDR2 FQDESV come from the germline V gene (reference sequence). The germline V and J ends were trimmed by 2 bases and 10 bases, with 32 bases remaining between them. The CDR3 bases are TGTGCCAGCAGCTTAAAGGAGACCCCCCCCCCGCCACGCTCCCCGCGAGCTTTCTTT. It codes for CASSLKETPPPPRSPRAFF. The whole variable domain, remainder taken from reference TRBV11-1 and TRBJ1-1, is EAEVAQSPRYKITEKSQAVAFWCDPISGHATLYWYRQILGQGPELLVQFQDESVVDDSQLPKDRFSAERLKGVDSTLKIQPAELGDSAMYLCASSLKETPPPPRSPRAFFGQGTRLTVV.

The sample holds a few counts of this clonotype. The rearrangement joins TRBV27 to TRBJ2-7, with D hard to call. V lost 3 bases and J lost 9, with 12 bases in between. This CDR3 spans 12 amino acids. CDR1 and CDR2 (germline): MNHEY, SMNVEV (reference sequence). This CDR3 reads CASSLLVNRQYF. The CDR3 DNA is TGTGCCAGCAGTTTGTTAGTTAACAGGCAGTACTTC.

The sample holds many counts of this clonotype. The DNA for the CDR3 is TGTGCCAGTGGGTCGCAGGGCGAGACTGAAGCTTTCTTT. It translates to CASGSQGETEAFF. The V and J genes are TRBV19 and TRBJ1-1, with D perhaps matching TRBD1 (5 bases). V was shortened by 8 bases and J by 5 bases, with 15 bases between the two germline ends. The CDR3 sequence is 13 residues long. Germline V gene lookup returns CDR1 LNHDA and CDR2 SQIVND (reference sequence). Filled out from reference TRBV19 and TRBJ1-1, the complete variable domain reads DGGITQSPKYLFRKEGQNVTLSCEQNLNHDAMYWYRQDPGQGLRLIYYSQIVNDFQKGDIAEGYSVSREKKESFPLTVTSAQKNPTAFYLCASGSQGETEAFFGQGTRLTVV.

In this sample, this clonotype turned up many times. V usage is TRBV5-8 and J usage is TRBJ2-7; D call uncertain. CDR1 SGHTS and CDR2 YDEGEE come from the germline V gene. The CDR3 totals 11 residues. Between the trimmed V and J ends, which lost 5 bases and 6 bases, there was a span of 9 bases. The CDR3 sequence: CASRIGIEQYF. The DNA of the CDR3 is TGTGCCAGCAGGATAGGGATCGAGCAGTACTTC. Based on the CDR3 plus reference TRBV5-8 and TRBJ2-7, the full variable domain is EAGVTQSPTHLIKTRGQQATLRCSPISGHTSVYWYQQALGLGLQFLLWYDEGEERNRGNFPPRFSGRQFPNYSSELNVNALELEDSALYLCASRIGIEQYFGPGTRLTVT.

In its sample, this clonotype was seen many times. This rearrangement joins TRBV7-9 to TRBJ2-7; 7 nucleotides agree with TRBD1. V trimming: 5 bases; J trimming: 2 bases; junction bases outside the gene matches: 6. CDR1 and CDR2 (germline): SEHNR, FQNEAQ (reference sequence). CDR3 length equals 14 residues. CDR3 sequence reads: CASSILQGPYEQYF. For the CDR3, the DNA is TGTGCCAGCAGCATCCTACAGGGGCCCTACGAGCAGTACTTC.

This clonotype showed up many times. The chain joins TRBV25-1 to TRBJ1-1; D is uncertain. With 1 base removed from V and 0 bases from J, the gap between germline ends came to 12 bases. Germline loops: CDR1 MGHDK, CDR2 SYGVNS. This CDR3 contains 16 residues. The CDR3 DNA is TGTGCCAGCAGTGAATTCGGCGGAAGGGTGAACACTGAAGCTTTCTTT. Amino acid sequence: CASSEFGGRVNTEAFF.

This clonotype was seen ten or more times. V and J are TRBV20-1 and TRBJ2-2; no reliable D call. V was clipped by 1 base and J by 0 bases, with 12 bases between them. CDR1 is DFQATT and CDR2 is SNEGSKA in the germline V gene (reference sequence). The CDR3 runs 16 residues. CDR3 sequence reads: CSARVPPGPNTGELFF. The DNA of the CDR3 is TGCAGTGCTAGAGTCCCGCCCGGCCCGAACACCGGGGAGCTGTTTTTT.

The V gene is TRBV14, the J gene TRBJ2-2, with 10 bases aligning to TRBD1. Per the germline V gene, CDR1 is SGHDN and CDR2 is FVKESK. This CDR3 has 22 amino acids. V was clipped by 4 bases and J by 4 bases; unmatched bases: 24. The CDR3, as DNA: TGTGCCAGCAGCCTCTCGTGGGGGGGCACACGGACAGGGGGGGATCGCACCGGGGAGCTGTTTTTT. Its translation: CASSLSWGGTRTGGDRTGELFF. Complete variable domain (other parts from reference TRBV14 and TRBJ2-2): EAGVTQFPSHSVIEKGQTVTLRCDPISGHDNLYWYRRVMGKEIKFLLHFVKESKQDESGMPNNRFLAERTGGTYSTLKVQPAELEDSGVYFCASSLSWGGTRTGGDRTGELFFGEGSRLTVL.

This clonotype was seen at least ten times. The rearrangement joins TRBV12-3 or TRBV12-4 to TRBJ2-2; D is ambiguous. Trimming removed 1 base from V and 4 bases from J, with 10 bases in between. The CDR3 extends over 15 amino acids. Written as DNA, the CDR3 is TGTGCCAGCAGTTTAGGGGCCGCAACCACCGGGGAGCTGTTTTTT. The encoded protein is CASSLGAATTGELFF.

This clonotype was seen repeatedly, ten times or more. This chain's CDR3 is CASSPVGQRIGELFF. The CDR3 DNA reads as TGTGCCAGCAGCCCAGTGGGACAGCGGATCGGGGAGCTGTTTTTT. The rearrangement uses TRBV11-1 and TRBJ2-2, with TRBD1 identical over 7 bases. J lost 7 bases, V lost 5 bases, and 10 bases had no gene match. This CDR3 comprises 15 residues. Germline V CDR1 and CDR2: SGHAT, FQDESV (reference sequence).

This clonotype was observed many times. This chain connects TRBV27 to TRBJ1-1, with D uncertain. The V end was cut by 5 bases, the J end by 3 bases, with 7 bases between. This CDR3 has 12 residues. Looked up from germline, CDR1 is MNHEY and CDR2 is SMNVEV (reference sequence). CDR3 protein: CASSALHTEAFF. The DNA of the CDR3 is TGTGCCAGCAGTGCCCTCCACACTGAAGCTTTCTTT.

The rearrangement joins TRBV27 to TRBJ2-5; 10 bases are shared with TRBD2. Germline V lookup: CDR1 MNHEY, CDR2 SMNVEV (reference sequence). The ends lost 6 bases at V and 2 bases at J; junction bases unmatched: 6. The CDR3 spans 15 residues. The CDR3 region is CASSRTSGPQETQYF. DNA of the CDR3: TGTGCCAGCAGCAGGACTAGCGGACCTCAAGAGACCCAGTACTTC.

This clonotype occurred many times. The V and J genes are TRBV12-3 or TRBV12-4 and TRBJ1-1; the D gene is possibly TRBD1 (6 bases). With 6 bases removed from V and 5 bases from J, the gap between germline ends came to 16 bases. The CDR3 has 14 amino acids. CDR3 in amino acids: CASSLKIQGTEAFF. The CDR3 bases are TGTGCCAGCAGCTTAAAAATCCAGGGGACTGAAGCTTTCTTT.

Many counts were recorded for this clonotype. The chain links TRBV7-9 to TRBJ1-5, with D possibly being TRBD1 (5 bases). V was trimmed by 7 bases and J by 7 bases, leaving 14 bases between them. Germline values: CDR1 SEHNR, CDR2 FQNEAQ (reference sequence). The CDR3 runs to 13 residues. The CDR3, as DNA: TGTGCCAGCACCCGAGGGCGGGACCAGCCCCAGCATTTT. As protein: CASTRGRDQPQHF.

This clonotype was seen ten or more times. V gene TRBV6-5 combines with J gene TRBJ2-7; 10 bases fit TRBD2. The V segment lost 4 bases and the J segment 2 bases; nucleotides outside the gene matches: 11. Germline V gene data show CDR1 as MNHEY and CDR2 as SVGAGI. CDR3 length equals 17 residues. CDR3 loop: CASSSGRTSGFPYEQYF. CDR3 sequence (DNA): TGTGCCAGCAGTTCTGGCAGGACTAGCGGATTTCCCTACGAGCAGTACTTC.

The chain carries TRBV6-1 and TRBJ1-2; D call uncertain. Germline assignment: CDR1 MNHNS and CDR2 SASEGT. The CDR3 runs 13 residues. V dropped 5 bases and J dropped 8 bases, with 15 bases sitting between them. The CDR3 loop is CASSRNLEEGYTF. The CDR3 DNA reads TGTGCCAGCAGTCGCAACCTGGAGGAGGGCTACACCTTC.

V is TRBV28 and J is TRBJ2-5, with 7 positions matching TRBD1. Germline values: CDR1 MDHEN, CDR2 SYDVKM. This CDR3 has 14 residues. Trimming cost V 7 bases and J 4 bases; bases outside gene matches: 9. CDR3 protein: CASNLQGISETQYF. The CDR3 nucleotides read TGTGCCAGCAACCTACAGGGGATCTCAGAGACCCAGTACTTC.